This TCR beta chain was retrieved from a study of T cell responses to AZD1222 COVID-19 vaccine. Study summary: Recipients boosted at about 4 weeks or about 12 weeks are pooled.

The data were produced by immunoSEQ multiplex PCR, yet TCRdb's version contains in-frame clones alone and is incomplete. The sample carries 95,000 to 150,000 clones, 70% to 90% recorded once. Study results and limitations: Spike-specific TCR breadth rose after two AZD1222 doses, and depth rose as well. Seropositive at baseline were only six AZD1222 recipients. Donors were chiefly white British, with a greater number of females, and clonal diversity was perhaps underestimated.

Remarks on this clone: Its antigen remains unknown.

The clonotype comes from an adult in good health. The sequencing used peripheral blood, collected on day 0 of AZD1222 vaccination.

This CDR3 reads CASSEAEILRNEKLFF. As DNA, the CDR3 is TGTGCCAGCAGTGAAGCGGAGATCCTAAGGAATGAAAAACTGTTTTTT. This chain connects TRBV2 to TRBJ1-4, with D unclear. Germline V gene sequence: CDR1 SNHLY, CDR2 FYNNEI. CDR3 length: 16 amino acids. With 0 bases removed from V and 5 bases from J, the gap between germline ends came to 13 bases.